Shown below are 11 T cell receptor beta chains from a single sample sequenced in a study of blood T cell repertoires in COVID-19. Profiling relied on immunoSEQ multiplex PCR, and the TCRdb table lists in-frame clones only, not all of them. The sample includes over 150,000 clones, roughly nine tenths seen only once; the top ten take 7%. Material: PBMCs or T cells enriched from blood (not recorded which). These TCRs come from a woman between 45 and 65 years old who had recovered from COVID-19.

V usage is TRBV7-8 and J usage is TRBJ1-4, with D perhaps TRBD1 (6 bases). Germline assignment: CDR1 SGHVS and CDR2 FQNEAQ. Trimming stripped 5 bases from V and 8 bases from J, with 18 bases between. CDR3 length: 15 amino acids. CDR3 in DNA: TGTGCCAGCAGCGCCGGGCCAGGGAGGGGGGAAAAACTGTTTTTT. This sequence encodes CASSAGPGRGEKLFF. The complete variable domain, with remaining parts taken from reference TRBV7-8 and TRBJ1-4, reads GAGVSQSPRYKVAKRGQDVALRCDPISGHVSLFWYQQALGQGPEFLTYFQNEAQLDKSGLPSDRFFAERPEGSVSTLKIQRTQQEDSAVYLCASSAGPGRGEKLFFGSGTQLSVL.

The genes are TRBV4-1 and TRBJ2-5; TRBD1 matches at 7 bases. After removal of 2 bases from V and 4 bases from J, the junction contained 7 bases not matched to a gene. The CDR3 runs to 15 residues. Germline assignment: CDR1 MGHRA and CDR2 YSYEKL. The chain's CDR3 is CASSQRQGLAETQYF. CDR3 nucleotides: TGCGCCAGCAGCCAACGACAGGGCTTGGCAGAGACCCAGTACTTC.

For the CDR3, the DNA is TGTGCCAGTAGTATAGACAGCCCGACAGGGGGCTATGGTTCACCCCTCCACTTT. Translating gives CASSIDSPTGGYGSPLHF. The V and J genes are TRBV19 and TRBJ1-6; TRBD1 agrees at 10 bases. J was trimmed by 9 bases and V by 0 bases; bases with no gene match: 11. CDR3 length: 18 residues. CDR1 is LNHDA, CDR2 SQIVND, per germline (reference sequence). The full variable domain, with the rest looked up from reference TRBV19 and TRBJ1-6, is DGGITQSPKYLFRKEGQNVTLSCEQNLNHDAMYWYRQDPGQGLRLIYYSQIVNDFQKGDIAEGYSVSREKKESFPLTVTSAQKNPTAFYLCASSIDSPTGGYGSPLHFGNGTRLTVT.

This sequence joins TRBV30 and TRBJ2-1, with D perhaps TRBD2 (5 bases). This CDR3 spans 15 amino acids. V was trimmed by 4 bases and J by 1 base, leaving 14 bases between them. Germline V lookup: CDR1 GTSNPN, CDR2 SVGIG (reference sequence). CDR3 sequence: CAWKGDSYSYNEQFF. The CDR3 region has the DNA TGTGCCTGGAAGGGAGACTCCTATTCCTACAATGAGCAGTTCTTC.

V usage is TRBV3-1 (or the pseudogene TRBV3-2) and J usage is TRBJ2-4; TRBD2 matches 12 bases. Germline lookup yields CDR1 LGHDT and CDR2 YNNKEL (reference sequence). The CDR3 sequence is 21 residues long. With V trimmed by 1 base and J by 1 base, 14 bases remained unmatched. CDR3 in DNA: TGTGCCAGCAGCCAAGCCTTCCGGACTAGCGGGATTTCCCTGGCCAAAAACATTCAGTACTTC. Protein sequence: CASSQAFRTSGISLAKNIQYF.

V usage is TRBV11-2 and J usage is TRBJ2-1; 11 bases are shared with TRBD2. Germline CDR1 and CDR2: SGHAT and FQNNGV. The CDR3 is made up of 15 amino acids. V lost 1 base and J lost 7; bases outside the gene matches: 3. CDR3 nucleotides: TGTGCCAGCAGCTTAGTAGCGGGAGGGGGGAATGAGCAGTTCTTC. Its translation is CASSLVAGGGNEQFF. Using reference TRBV11-2 and TRBJ2-1 for the parts outside the CDR3, the full variable domain is EAGVAQSPRYKIIEKRQSVAFWCNPISGHATLYWYQQILGQGPKLLIQFQNNGVVDDSQLPKDRFSAERLKGVDSTLKIQPAKLEDSAVYLCASSLVAGGGNEQFFGPGTRLTVL.

The chain couples TRBV6-5 to TRBJ2-7, with TRBD1 matching over 8 bases. The V and J ends lost 2 bases and 7 bases, in that order; junction bases with no gene match: 7. CDR1 and CDR2 (germline): MNHEY, SVGAGI. The CDR3 has 14 residues. The CDR3 spells CASSYIRGRGEQYF. The CDR3 region has the DNA TGTGCCAGCAGTTACATCAGGGGGCGTGGGGAGCAGTACTTC.

The chain is built from TRBV5-6 and TRBJ2-1, with 9 positions matching TRBD2. This CDR3 region has 15 residues. V shed 7 bases and J 4 bases; nucleotides not matched to a gene: 9. Per the germline V gene, CDR1 is SGHDT and CDR2 is YYEEEE. The CDR3 sequence: CASCLTSGYYNEQFF. CDR3 sequence (DNA): TGTGCCAGCTGCCTCACTAGCGGGTATTACAATGAGCAGTTCTTC.

Here the CDR3 DNA reads TGTGCCAGCAGCTCGTTCCTATATGGCTACACCTTC. Residues: CASSSFLYGYTF. The chain carries TRBV9 and TRBJ1-2; no firm D call. V was pared by 4 bases and J by 5 bases, with 9 bases between. CDR3 length: 12 residues. Germline V gene lookup returns CDR1 SGDLS and CDR2 YYNGEE. Looking up the rest from reference TRBV9 and TRBJ1-2 gives the full variable domain: DSGVTQTPKHLITATGQRVTLRCSPRSGDLSVYWYQQSLDQGLQFLIQYYNGEERAKGNILERFSAQQFPDLHSELNLSSLELGDSALYFCASSSFLYGYTFGSGTRLTVV.

This clone was observed a single time. CDR3 in DNA: TGTGCCAGCAGCAAGGACAGGGGGCGCGGGGAGCAGTACTTC. Translated: CASSKDRGRGEQYF. The J gene is TRBJ2-7, the V gene TRBV11-3, with TRBD1 identical over 11 bases. Per germline, CDR1 SGHNT and CDR2 YENEEA. This CDR3 has 14 residues. J lost 7 bases, V lost 5 bases, and 7 bases had no gene match.

The chain uses TRBV6-5 and TRBJ2-1; 11 bases map to TRBD2. There are 14 residues in the CDR3. In germline, CDR1 is MNHEY, CDR2 SVGAGI. V lost 7 bases to trimming and J lost 7 bases; unmatched junction nucleotides: 6. The CDR3 is CASTGLAGGNEQFF. The CDR3 DNA reads TGTGCCAGCACTGGGCTAGCGGGAGGAAATGAGCAGTTCTTC.